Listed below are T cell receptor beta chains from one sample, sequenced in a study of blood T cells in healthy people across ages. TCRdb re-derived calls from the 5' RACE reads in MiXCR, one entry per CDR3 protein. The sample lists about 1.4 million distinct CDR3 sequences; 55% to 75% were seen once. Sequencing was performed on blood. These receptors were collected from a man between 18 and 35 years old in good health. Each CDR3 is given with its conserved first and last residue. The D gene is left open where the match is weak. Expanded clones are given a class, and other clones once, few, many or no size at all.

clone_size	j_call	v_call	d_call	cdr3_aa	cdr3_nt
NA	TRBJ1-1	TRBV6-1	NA	CASSEYRVGGNTEAFF	TGTGCCAGCAGTGAATACAGGGTGGGCGGAAACACTGAAGCTTTCTTT
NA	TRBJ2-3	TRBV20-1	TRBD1	CSATNRDRGFPDTQYF	TGCAGTGCAACAAACCGGGACAGGGGGTTCCCAGATACGCAGTATTTT
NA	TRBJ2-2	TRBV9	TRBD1	CASSVGDRVRELFF	TGTGCCAGCAGCGTAGGAGACAGGGTCAGGGAGCTGTTTTTT
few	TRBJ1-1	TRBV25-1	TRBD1	CASSAYGTGAFF	TGTGCCAGCAGTGCTTACGGGACAGGAGCTTTCTTT
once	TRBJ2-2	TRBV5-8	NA	CASSLLPGTHSTGELFF	TGTGCCAGCAGCCTCCTCCCCGGGACCCACTCCACCGGGGAGCTGTTTTTT
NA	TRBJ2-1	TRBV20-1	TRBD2	CSAPLAVPYNEQFF	TGCAGTGCGCCTCTAGCGGTGCCCTACAATGAGCAGTTCTTC
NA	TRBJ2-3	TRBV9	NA	CASSVAGLTTDTQYF	TGTGCCAGCAGCGTCGCCGGACTAACCACAGATACGCAGTATTTT
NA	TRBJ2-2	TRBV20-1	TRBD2	CSGRDYTTGELFF	TGCAGTGGCCGGGACTACACCACCGGGGAGCTGTTTTTT
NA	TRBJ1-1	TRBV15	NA	CATSRDNENTEAFF	TGTGCCACCAGCAGAGATAATGAGAACACTGAAGCTTTCTTT
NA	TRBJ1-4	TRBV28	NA	CASSRMTNRDQPKEKLFF	TGTGCCAGCAGTCGAATGACAAACAGGGACCAACCGAAGGAAAAACTGTTTTTT
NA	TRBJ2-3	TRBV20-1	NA	CSARSRAGTTDTQYF	TGCAGTGCCCGATCCCGGGCGGGAACCACAGATACGCAGTATTTT
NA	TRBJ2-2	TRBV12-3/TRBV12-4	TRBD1	CASRQGASLTTGELFF	TGTGCCAGCAGGCAGGGGGCATCCCTGACTACCGGGGAGCTGTTTTTT
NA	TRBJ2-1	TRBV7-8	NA	CASSPASGHIFGNEQFF	TGTGCCAGCAGCCCCGCAAGCGGGCATATCTTCGGGAATGAGCAGTTCTTC
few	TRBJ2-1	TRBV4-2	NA	CASSQPKVQNYNEQFF	TGTGCCAGCAGCCAACCAAAGGTACAGAATTACAATGAGCAGTTCTTC
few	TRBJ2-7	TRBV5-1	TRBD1	CASSFGQGRYAQYF	TGCGCCAGCAGCTTCGGACAGGGGAGGTATGCGCAGTACTTC
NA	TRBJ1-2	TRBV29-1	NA	CSVGGQTYGYTF	TGCAGCGTCGGAGGACAGACTTATGGCTACACCTTC
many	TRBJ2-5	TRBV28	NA	CASSLRRATSEETQYF	TGTGCCAGCAGTTTACGTAGGGCTACCTCCGAAGAGACCCAGTACTTC
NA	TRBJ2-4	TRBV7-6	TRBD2	CASSTNLGASGTQLAKNIQYF	TGTGCCAGCAGCACAAATCTGGGGGCTAGCGGGACCCAACTAGCCAAAAACATTCAGTACTTC
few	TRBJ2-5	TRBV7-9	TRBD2	CASSSGLAGRETQYF	TGTGCCAGCAGCTCAGGACTAGCGGGAAGAGAGACCCAGTACTTC
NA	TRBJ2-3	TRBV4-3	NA	CASSARLPSTDTQYF	TGCGCCAGCAGCGCACGACTCCCTTCCACAGATACGCAGTATTTT
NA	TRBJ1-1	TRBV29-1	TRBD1	CSAERWTGGLYTEAFF	TGCAGCGCCGAGCGATGGACAGGGGGCCTTTACACTGAAGCTTTCTTT
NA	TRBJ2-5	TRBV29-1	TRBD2	CSVRIGAGAQETQYF	TGCAGCGTGCGGATTGGAGCGGGAGCCCAAGAGACCCAGTACTTC
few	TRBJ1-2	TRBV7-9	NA	CASSFRSGVAETSGYTF	TGTGCCAGCAGCTTCCGGAGTGGTGTGGCCGAAACGAGTGGCTACACCTTC
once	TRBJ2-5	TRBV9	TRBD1	CASSVAGTAETQYF	TGTGCCAGCAGCGTAGCCGGGACAGCAGAGACCCAGTACTTC
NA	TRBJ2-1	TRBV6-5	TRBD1	CASSPGQGIYEQFF	TGTGCCAGCAGCCCGGGACAGGGTATTTATGAGCAGTTCTTC
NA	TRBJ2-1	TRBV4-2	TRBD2	CASRQISGGYSYNEQFF	TGTGCCAGCAGACAGATTAGCGGGGGGTACTCCTACAATGAGCAGTTCTTC
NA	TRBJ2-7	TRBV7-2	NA	CASSQEPGYEQYF	TGTGCCAGCAGCCAGGAACCAGGTTACGAGCAGTACTTC
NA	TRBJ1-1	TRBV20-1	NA	CSAPRGMNTEAFF	TGCAGTGCCCCAAGGGGGATGAACACTGAAGCTTTCTTT
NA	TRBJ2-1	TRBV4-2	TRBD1	CASSSIGGDEQFF	TGTGCCAGCTCCTCAATAGGGGGCGATGAGCAGTTCTTC
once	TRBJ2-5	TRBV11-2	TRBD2	CASHSGGRGSYNEQYF	TGTGCCAGCCACTCGGGCGGGAGAGGGTCCTACAATGAGCAGTACTTC
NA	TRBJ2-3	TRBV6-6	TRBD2	CASSPIAGVIDTQYF	TGTGCCAGCAGTCCAATAGCGGGAGTGATAGATACGCAGTATTTT